This TCR beta chain was captured by sequencing in a study of cytomegalovirus exposure and HLA in healthy donors. Germline V gives CDR1 MNHEY, CDR2 SVGAGI. This CDR3 has 15 amino acids. Trimming stripped 5 bases from V and 2 bases from J, with 13 bases between. General study points: TCR beta chains numbering more than 150 were designated cytomegalovirus-associated. Among immune exposure information, only CMV serostatus was available.

This clone has only a few counts. Its specificity is unknown. PCR amplification relied on 60 Vbeta primers (plus 13 Jbeta primers). TCRdb's copy holds only in-frame clones and misses some; the assay was immunoSEQ multiplex PCR. Among some 81,000 clones listed, approximately 77% were seen once. Input material: PBMCs. This receptor was taken from a woman in her thirties or forties in good health and CMV-seropositive. The chain is built from TRBV6-5 and TRBJ1-5, with D possibly TRBD1 on 6 matching bases. The CDR3 is CASSPLAGGNQPQHF. CDR3 DNA: TGTGCCAGCAGTCCTTTAGCAGGGGGCAATCAGCCCCAGCATTTT.